What follows describes a single TCR beta chain. The data derive from a study of blood T cell repertoires in COVID-19. About the research overall: Italy, Spain and the United States were the sources of the convalescent and acute COVID-19 samples.

Authors' data handling: For nucleated cells, counts were estimated from reference gene primer amplification. Data came from immunoSEQ multiplex PCR; TCRdb stores just in-frame clones and leaves some out. That table is the source of V, J and clone size, and D and trimming were worked out from the DNA. The table has roughly 150,000 clones, around four fifths seen once. Exposed participants came across a COVID-19 case within 2 weeks before study entry. V was clipped by 2 bases and J by 4 bases; unmatched bases: 4. Germline-derived CDR1 and CDR2 are LGHDT and YNNKEL (reference sequence). There are 15 residues in the CDR3.

Sequenced input: PBMCs or T cells enriched from blood (not recorded which). The chain joins TRBV3-1 (or the pseudogene TRBV3-2) to TRBJ2-5, with 10 bases matching TRBD2. This TCR was recovered from a man in his 70s who had been exposed to COVID-19. For the CDR3, the DNA is TGTGCCAGCAGCCAACTAGCGGGAGCGGGAGAGACCCAGTACTTC. Its translation is CASSQLAGAGETQYF.